Below, 2 T cell receptor beta chains from the same sample are listed, as sequenced in a study of OX40 agonist ivuxolimab in advanced cancers. Method: immunoSEQ multiplex PCR; TCRdb's copy keeps in-frame clones and lacks some. The table lists tens of thousands of clones, around 92% of them singletons. Sample: CD4+ or CD8+ T cells sorted from blood, taken in a trial of the OX40 agonist ivuxolimab. The receptors here all came from an adult with an advanced solid tumor such as melanoma, head and neck, liver or kidney cancer.

The table lists this clone with a count of one. V is TRBV6-5 and J is TRBJ2-7; 8 bases are a match to TRBD1. Germline CDR1 and CDR2: MNHEY and SVGAGI. This CDR3 comprises 14 residues. Germline trimming cut 5 bases from V and 3 bases from J; bases unmatched to any gene: 6. The CDR3 sequence is CASSNRDRFYEQYF. CDR3 nucleotides: TGTGCCAGCAGTAACCGGGACAGGTTCTACGAGCAGTACTTC.

The J gene is TRBJ1-2, the V gene TRBV6-5; D not certain. The CDR3 is made up of 13 amino acids. The germline V gene has CDR1 MNHEY and CDR2 SVGAGI. The V end was cut by 4 bases, the J end by 4 bases, with 10 bases between. CDR3 region: CASSWSPAYGYTF. CDR3 nucleotide sequence: TGTGCCAGCAGTTGGAGTCCAGCCTATGGCTACACCTTC.